The present T cell receptor (beta chain) was sequenced within a study of blood T cell repertoires in COVID-19. In the study overall: The samples span acute and convalescent COVID-19 from the United States, Italy and Spain. T cells, B-cell-depleted T cells, or PBMCs supplied cDNA or gDNA.

Study processing details: It was from reference gene primer amplification that nucleated cell counts were estimated. Produced via immunoSEQ multiplex PCR; TCRdb's table is partial and in-frame only. V, J and clone size are taken as reported in that table, and D and trimming were inferred from the DNA itself. The repertoire holds about 180,000 clones, with about 88% as singletons. Looked up from germline, CDR1 is SGHNT and CDR2 is YENEEA. Trimming removed 5 bases from V and 3 bases from J, with 8 bases in between. The CDR3 totals 12 residues. This clonotype was sampled from a woman aged 25 to 39 with active or convalescent COVID-19. Sequenced material: peripheral blood. The chain recombines TRBV11-3 with TRBJ2-7; D is undetermined. CDR3 sequence (DNA): TGTGCCAGCAGCCTGGAGATCTACGAGCAGTACTTC. The encoded protein is CASSLEIYEQYF.